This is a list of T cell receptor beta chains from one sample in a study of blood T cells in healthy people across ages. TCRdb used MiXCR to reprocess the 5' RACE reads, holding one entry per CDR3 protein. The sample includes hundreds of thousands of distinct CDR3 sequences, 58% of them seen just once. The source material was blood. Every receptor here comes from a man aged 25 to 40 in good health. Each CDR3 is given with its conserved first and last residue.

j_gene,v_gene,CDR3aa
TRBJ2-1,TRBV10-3,CAIRGTSGSTNEQFF
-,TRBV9,CASSPQEWNEQYF
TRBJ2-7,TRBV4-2,CASSLSTGGSYEQYF
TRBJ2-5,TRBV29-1,CSVEGLVRETQYF
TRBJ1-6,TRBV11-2,CASSNGRRIGSPLHF
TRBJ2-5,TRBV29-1,CSVDSRAGQETQYF
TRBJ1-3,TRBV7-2,CASSFMVSGNTIYF
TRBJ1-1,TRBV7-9,CASSSLGSMNTEAFF
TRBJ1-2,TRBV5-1,CASSEGQAANYGYTF
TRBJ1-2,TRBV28,CASSNSGYGYTF
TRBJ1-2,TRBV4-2,CASSARQVGYGYTF
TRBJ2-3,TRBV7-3,CASSLGVADTDTQYF
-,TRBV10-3,CASRPPGTGGWKTQYF
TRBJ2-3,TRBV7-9,CASSHGNRNLADTQYF
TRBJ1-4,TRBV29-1,CSVPPPGQANEKLFF
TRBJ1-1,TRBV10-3,CATRDSSSTEAFF
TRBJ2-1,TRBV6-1,CASSPTDFSYNEQFF
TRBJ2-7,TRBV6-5,CASSVTRMGEQYF
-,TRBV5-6,CASSLGSYSSYEQYF
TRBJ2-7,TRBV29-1,CSVQLGAGLYEQYF
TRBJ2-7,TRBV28,CASRGQGGYQYF
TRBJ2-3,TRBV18,CASSWATDTQYF
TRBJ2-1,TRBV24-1,CATSDTGQRSYNEQFF
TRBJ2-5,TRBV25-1,CASSEILAETQETQYF
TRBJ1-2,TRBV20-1,CSATQGNNYGYTF
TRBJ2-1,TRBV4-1,CASSQQQGDYNEQFF
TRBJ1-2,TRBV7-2,CASSSTVNYGYTF
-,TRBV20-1,CSARGRGLTEQYF
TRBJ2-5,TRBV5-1,CASRQQGGRLPKTQYF
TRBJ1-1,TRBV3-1,CASSRPRSGVTEAFF
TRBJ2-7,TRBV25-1,CASSDQAGSYEQYF
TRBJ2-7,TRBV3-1,CASSQSTSTLDEQYF
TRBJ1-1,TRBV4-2,CASSQEGPFAGEAFF
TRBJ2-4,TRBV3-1,CASSQRKGSETKNIQYF
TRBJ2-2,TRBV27,CASSPGDRGSGELFF
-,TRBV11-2,CASSLGMGRGGETQYF
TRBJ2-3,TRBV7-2,CASSLEGTDTQYF
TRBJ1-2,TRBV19,CASSMNSPNGYTF
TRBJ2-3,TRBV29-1,CSVDRGSGQYF
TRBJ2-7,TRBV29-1,CSVGDVKNNEQYF
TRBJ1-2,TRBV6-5,CASSSSGTALDGGYTF
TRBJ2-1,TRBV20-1,CSARDQSGSSYNEQFF
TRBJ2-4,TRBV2,CASSEHLIAKNIQYF